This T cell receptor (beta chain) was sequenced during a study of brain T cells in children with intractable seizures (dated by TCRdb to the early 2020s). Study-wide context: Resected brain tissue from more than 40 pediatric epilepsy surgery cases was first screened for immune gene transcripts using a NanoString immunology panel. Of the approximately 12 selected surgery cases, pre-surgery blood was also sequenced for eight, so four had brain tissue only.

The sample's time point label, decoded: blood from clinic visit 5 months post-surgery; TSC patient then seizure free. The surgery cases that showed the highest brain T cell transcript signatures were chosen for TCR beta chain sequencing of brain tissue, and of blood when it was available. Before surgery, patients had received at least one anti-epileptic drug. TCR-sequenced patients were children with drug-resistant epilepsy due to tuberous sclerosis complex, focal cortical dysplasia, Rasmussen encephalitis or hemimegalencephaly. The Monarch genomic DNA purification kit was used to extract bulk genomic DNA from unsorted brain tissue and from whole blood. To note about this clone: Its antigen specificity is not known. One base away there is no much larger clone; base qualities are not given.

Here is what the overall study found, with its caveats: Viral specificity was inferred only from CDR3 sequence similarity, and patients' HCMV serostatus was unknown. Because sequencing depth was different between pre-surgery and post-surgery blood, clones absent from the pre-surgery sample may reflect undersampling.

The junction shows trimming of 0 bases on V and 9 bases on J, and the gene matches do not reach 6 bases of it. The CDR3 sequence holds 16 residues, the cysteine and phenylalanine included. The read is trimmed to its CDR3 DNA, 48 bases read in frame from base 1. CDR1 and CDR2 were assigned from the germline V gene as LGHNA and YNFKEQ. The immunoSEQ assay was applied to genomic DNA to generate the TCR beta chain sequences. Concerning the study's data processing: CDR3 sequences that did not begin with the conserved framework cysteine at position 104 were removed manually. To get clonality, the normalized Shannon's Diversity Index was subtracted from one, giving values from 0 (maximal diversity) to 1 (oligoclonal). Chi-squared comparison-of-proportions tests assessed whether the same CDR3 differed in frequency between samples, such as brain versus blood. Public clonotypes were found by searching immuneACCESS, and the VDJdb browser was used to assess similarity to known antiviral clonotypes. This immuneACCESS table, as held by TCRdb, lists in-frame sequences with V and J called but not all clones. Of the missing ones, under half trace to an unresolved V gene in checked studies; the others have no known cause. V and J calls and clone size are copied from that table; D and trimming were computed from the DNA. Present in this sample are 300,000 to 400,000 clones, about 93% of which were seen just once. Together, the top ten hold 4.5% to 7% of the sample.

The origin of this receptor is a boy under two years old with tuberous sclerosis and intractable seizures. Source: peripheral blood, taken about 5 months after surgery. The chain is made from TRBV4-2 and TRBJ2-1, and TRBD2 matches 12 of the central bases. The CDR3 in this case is CASSQELLAGGPEQFF. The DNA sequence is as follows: TGTGCCAGCAGCCAAGAATTACTAGCGGGAGGTCCTGAGCAGTTCTTC.